The clone carrying this T cell receptor beta chain has more than one count but fewer than ten. Its specificity is not known. Trimming took 5 bases from V and 5 from J; bases not matched to a gene: 12. CDR1 is SGHTA, CDR2 FQGNSA, per germline. The CDR3 is 18 amino acids. The sample originates from a study of CD8 T cells in ankylosing spondylitis. Notes on the study in general: Reactive arthritis synovial fluid and blood were previously reported to contain some motif variants. Reportedly, disease-linked clones are significantly enriched in ankylosing spondylitis patients' matched synovial fluid. Ankylosing spondylitis blood appeared to be characterized by a TCR beta motif of about eight highly homologous variants.

Making use of molecular barcodes, quantitative 5'-RACE generated TCR beta libraries. TCRdb re-derived calls from the 5' RACE reads in MiXCR, one entry per CDR3 protein. The sample lists roughly 160,000 distinct CDR3 sequences, 11% occurring once. The TCR originated in a male donor with ankylosing spondylitis or in good health (not recorded which). The sample consisted of blood, either unsorted or a sorted T cell fraction (not recorded which). The chain combines TRBV7-2 with TRBJ2-5, with 15 bases matching TRBD2. The CDR3 here is CASSRRAGLAGGYETQYF. As DNA, the CDR3 is TGTGCCAGCAGCAGGAGGGCCGGACTAGCGGGAGGGTATGAGACCCAGTACTTC.